This passage covers 16 T cell receptor beta chains from one sample sequenced in a study of T-cell memory formation after mild COVID-19. One entry per CDR3 protein results from TCRdb running MiXCR on the 5' RACE reads. The data contain under 300,000 distinct CDR3 sequences, more than 15% of them singletons. What was sequenced was PBMCs or a T cell subset sorted from them (not recorded which). Receptors were obtained from a man younger than 35 who had mild COVID-19 (a few samples of this study predate the infection). Cell type and time point are not known.

The chain has TRBV4-1 and TRBJ2-3; 14 bases align to TRBD2. Trimming cost V 3 bases and J 2 bases; bases outside gene matches: 1. This CDR3 spans 16 amino acids. The germline V gene has CDR1 MGHRA and CDR2 YSYEKL. This CDR3 reads CASSQTSGGDTDTQYF. The CDR3 bases are TGCGCCAGCAGCCAGACTAGCGGGGGGGACACAGATACGCAGTATTTT.

This chain uses TRBV24-1 with TRBJ2-3; possibly TRBD1 for D (5 bases). The CDR3 contains 16 residues. Per germline, CDR1 KGHDR and CDR2 SFDVKD. V lost 1 base to trimming and J lost 1 base, with 11 bases between them. Written as DNA, the CDR3 is TGTGCCACCAGTGATTTTGGGGCCAGGGGCACAGATACGCAGTATTTT. The encoded protein is CATSDFGARGTDTQYF.

This clonotype showed up many times. The chain couples TRBV5-1 to TRBJ1-5, with D unresolved. V shed 4 bases and J shed 4 bases, with 21 bases lying between them. Germline CDR1 is SGHRS and CDR2 is YFSETQ. This CDR3 is built from 17 residues. CDR3 in amino acids: CASSPGLIGFQNQPQHF. CDR3 coding DNA: TGCGCCAGCAGCCCCGGTCTAATTGGGTTCCAGAATCAGCCCCAGCATTTT.

Only a few counts were recorded for this clonotype. The chain is built from TRBV10-3 and TRBJ1-4, with 7 bases aligning to TRBD1. J lost 0 bases, V lost 2 bases, and 3 bases had no gene match. The length of the CDR3 is 16 residues. CDR1 and CDR2 from the germline V gene are ENHRY and SYGVKD. This CDR3 reads CAISESGTATNEKLFF. Here the CDR3 DNA reads TGTGCCATCAGTGAGAGTGGGACAGCAACTAATGAAAAACTGTTTTTT.

Only a few counts were recorded for this clonotype. This chain links TRBV11-2 with TRBJ2-1; D is unresolved. The germline V and J ends were trimmed by 4 bases and 12 bases, with 16 bases remaining between them. Germline V gene lookup returns CDR1 SGHAT and CDR2 FQNNGV. The CDR3 has 13 amino acids. The CDR3 coding sequence is TGTGCCAGCAGCTCCCCCCGGGCAGCAAGGCAGTTCTTC. It yields the protein CASSSPRAARQFF.

This clonotype was recorded a few times. The V gene is TRBV5-6, the J gene TRBJ2-7; TRBD1 might be the D (5 bases). This CDR3 has 14 residues. Deletions cut 0 bases from V and 3 bases from J, with 10 bases between. Germline-derived CDR1 and CDR2 are SGHDT and YYEEEE. The CDR3 nucleotides are TGTGCCAGCAGCTTGGGGGCAGGGTACTACGAGCAGTACTTC. This codes for CASSLGAGYYEQYF.

The chain employs TRBV7-9 and TRBJ2-3, with D perhaps matching TRBD2 (6 bases). Germline V gene sequence: CDR1 SEHNR, CDR2 FQNEAQ (reference sequence). V shed 0 bases and J shed 2 bases, with 15 bases lying between them. CDR3 length equals 17 residues. The CDR3 region has the DNA TGTGCCAGCAGCTTAGCGGGTACGGGAGCCTACACAGATACGCAGTATTTT. Translating it yields CASSLAGTGAYTDTQYF.

This clonotype has more than one count but fewer than ten. V is TRBV4-1 and J is TRBJ2-5; 13 nucleotides align to TRBD2. The J segment lost 4 bases and the V segment lost 3 bases, leaving 8 bases of the junction unmatched. The V gene's germline CDR1 is MGHRA and CDR2 YSYEKL. This CDR3 is built from 17 residues. Here the CDR3 reads CASSQGGLAGRRETQYF. The CDR3 coding sequence is TGCGCCAGCAGCCAGGGGGGACTAGCGGGGCGGAGAGAGACCCAGTACTTC.

There are a few counts of this clonotype. This chain joins TRBV7-2 and TRBJ2-7, with TRBD2 matching over 7 bases. CDR3 size: 16 residues. The J segment lost 0 bases and the V segment lost 8 bases, leaving 13 bases of the junction unmatched. Germline lookup yields CDR1 SGHTA and CDR2 FQGNSA. CDR3 nucleotide sequence: TGTGCCAGCGGGGAGGGCGAGCGGGGTAGCTCCTACGAGCAGTACTTC. Its protein product is CASGEGERGSSYEQYF.

The V gene is TRBV5-5, the J gene TRBJ2-2; the D gene is possibly TRBD1 (6 bases). Trimming took 7 bases from V and 6 from J, leaving 16 bases between them. CDR3 length: 14 residues. Looked up from germline, CDR1 is SGHKS and CDR2 is YYEKEE (reference sequence). This chain's CDR3 is CASCYSPGAGELFF. The CDR3 bases are TGTGCCAGCTGCTATAGCCCAGGGGCCGGGGAGCTGTTTTTT.

This clonotype has just one count. The V call is TRBV7-8, the J call TRBJ2-2; D unresolved. The CDR3 consists of 14 residues. The germline CDR1 and CDR2 sequences are SGHVS and FQNEAQ. Trimming left V 3 bases short and J 6 bases short, with 11 bases between. The CDR3 spells CASSFIMGSGELFF. The CDR3 nucleotides read TGTGCCAGCAGCTTTATTATGGGGTCCGGGGAGCTGTTTTTT.

This clonotype has only a few counts. The V gene is TRBV7-6, the J gene TRBJ2-2; TRBD2 agrees at 13 bases. The V gene end was trimmed by 5 bases and the J gene end by 11 bases; junction bases not matched to a gene: 8. The CDR3 is 15 residues long. CDR1 SGHVS and CDR2 FNYEAQ come from the germline V gene. CDR3 protein: CASSRGLAGNKELFF. CDR3 in DNA: TGTGCCAGCAGCCGGGGACTAGCGGGGAACAAAGAGCTGTTTTTT. The variable domain in full, with the rest retrieved from reference TRBV7-6 and TRBJ2-2, is GAGVSQSPRYKVTKRGQDVALRCDPISGHVSLYWYRQALGQGPEFLTYFNYEAQQDKSGLPNDRFSAERPEGSISTLTIQRTEQRDSAMYRCASSRGLAGNKELFFGEGSRLTVL.

This clonotype was detected only a few times. V and J are TRBV5-5 and TRBJ2-3; no firm D call. The CDR3 runs 12 residues. Germline loops: CDR1 SGHKS, CDR2 YYEKEE (reference sequence). Trimming took 0 bases from V and 7 from J, leaving 6 bases between them. The CDR3 is CASSLGGNTQYF. The CDR3 coding sequence is TGTGCCAGCAGCTTGGGGGGAAATACGCAGTATTTT.

In this sample, this clonotype turned up a few times. The chain uses TRBV4-2 and TRBJ1-4; D remains unclear. The V gene's germline CDR1 is LGHNA and CDR2 YNFKEQ. This CDR3 is 16 amino acids long. Trimming shortened V by 0 bases and J by 2 bases, and 10 bases separated the two germline ends. The CDR3 reads CASSQDSTATNEKLFF. In nucleotides, the CDR3 is TGTGCCAGCAGCCAAGATTCGACGGCGACTAATGAAAAACTGTTTTTT.

This clonotype has a count of ten or more. The V gene is TRBV29-1, the J gene TRBJ2-5; D is uncertain. The CDR3 has 10 residues. V was pared by 4 bases and J by 2 bases, with 2 bases between. Germline V gives CDR1 SQVTM, CDR2 ANQGSEA. The CDR3 DNA follows: TGCAGCGTTGTACAAGAGACCCAGTACTTC. Residues: CSVVQETQYF.

V gene TRBV20-1 combines with J gene TRBJ1-5, with 9 bases fitting TRBD1. Germline CDR1 reads DFQATT; CDR2 reads SNEGSKA (reference sequence). The CDR3 is made up of 14 amino acids. V dropped 3 bases and J dropped 4; count of bases not matched to a gene: 4. This CDR3 reads CSASRDRVNQPQHF. As DNA, the CDR3 is TGCAGTGCTAGCCGGGACAGGGTTAATCAGCCCCAGCATTTT.